A selection of T cell receptor beta chains follows, all from one sample in a study of shared clonotypes between healthy human individuals. Sequenced by immunoSEQ multiplex PCR; TCRdb stores in-frame clones only, minus some. The sample lists millions of clones, about 95% seen once, with approximately 1.2% in the top ten. Specimen: naive CD8+ T cells sorted from blood. The receptors were gathered from a man aged 18 to 30 in good health. CDR3s include the opening cysteine and the closing phenylalanine or tryptophan. D genes are given only for firm matches. Clone size is not always given. Where it is, it says once, few, many or a class for expanded clones.

v_gene: TRBV28
abundance: -
d_gene: TRBD2
len: 16
j_gene: TRBJ2-7
CDR3nt: TGTGCCACCTCTTCGCGGACTAGCGGGGTCCTTTACGAGCAGTACTTC
CDR3aa: CATSSRTSGVLYEQYF

v_gene: TRBV6-6
abundance: -
d_gene: -
len: 14
j_gene: TRBJ2-7
CDR3nt: TGTGCCAGCGGGGAAAACCTGTCCCCCTACGAGCAGTACTTC
CDR3aa: CASGENLSPYEQYF

v_gene: TRBV4-3
abundance: -
d_gene: -
len: 14
j_gene: TRBJ1-2
CDR3nt: TGCGCCAGCAGTCCCGACAGGCTTGGCCTTGGCTACACCTTC
CDR3aa: CASSPDRLGLGYTF

v_gene: TRBV7-2
abundance: -
d_gene: TRBD1
len: 15
j_gene: TRBJ1-1
CDR3nt: TGTGCCAGCAGCTTTCTCCCAGACAGGGGCACTGAAGCTTTCTTT
CDR3aa: CASSFLPDRGTEAFF

v_gene: TRBV9
abundance: -
d_gene: -
len: 13
j_gene: TRBJ2-1
CDR3nt: TGTGCCAGCAGCGTAGCTAGAGGCAATGAGCAGTTCTTC
CDR3aa: CASSVARGNEQFF

v_gene: TRBV11-2
abundance: -
d_gene: -
len: 19
j_gene: TRBJ2-1
CDR3nt: TGTGCCAGCAGCTCAAGAGGGTTTGGCGGGAAGAGCTCCTACAATGAGCAGTTCTTC
CDR3aa: CASSSRGFGGKSSYNEQFF

v_gene: TRBV9
abundance: -
d_gene: -
len: 15
j_gene: TRBJ2-2
CDR3nt: TGTGCCAGCAGCGCCTGGGACACCAACACCGGGGAGCTGTTTTTT
CDR3aa: CASSAWDTNTGELFF

v_gene: TRBV15
abundance: -
d_gene: TRBD2
len: 17
j_gene: TRBJ2-3
CDR3nt: TGTGCCACCAGCTATACTCTAGCGGGGGCTAGCACAGATACGCAGTATTTT
CDR3aa: CATSYTLAGASTDTQYF

v_gene: TRBV4-3
abundance: once
d_gene: -
len: 13
j_gene: TRBJ2-1
CDR3nt: TGCGCCAGCAGCCAGTACCCCGGAGATGAGCAGTTCTTC
CDR3aa: CASSQYPGDEQFF

v_gene: TRBV28
abundance: -
d_gene: TRBD1
len: 15
j_gene: TRBJ2-2
CDR3nt: TGTGCCAGCACCCAAAGGGGGACAGGAGTCGGGGAGCTGTTTTTT
CDR3aa: CASTQRGTGVGELFF

v_gene: TRBV6-5
abundance: -
d_gene: -
len: 14
j_gene: TRBJ1-1
CDR3nt: TGTGCCAGCAGTCCTGGTTACGATAGGACTGGGGCTTTCTTT
CDR3aa: CASSPGYDRTGAFF

v_gene: TRBV7-2
abundance: -
d_gene: -
len: 13
j_gene: TRBJ2-5
CDR3nt: TGTGCCAGCAGCTGGGACATTGAAGAGACCCAGTACTTC
CDR3aa: CASSWDIEETQYF

v_gene: TRBV21-1
abundance: -
d_gene: -
len: 17
j_gene: TRBJ1-6
CDR3nt: TGTGCCAGCAGCAAACAAGGGTCCAGGGGAAAGAATTCACCCCTCCACTTT
CDR3aa: CASSKQGSRGKNSPLHF